The sample holds many counts of the clone carrying this T cell receptor (beta chain). Its matching antigen is unknown. This specimen comes from a study of response to subunit inactivated influenza vaccine. Points from the study as a whole: Few additional T cells are recruited per seasonal influenza vaccination, authors suggested.

TCRdb fed the RT-PCR reads into MiXCR, producing one record per CDR3 protein. In the table there are about 500,000 distinct CDR3 sequences, around 13% of which are singletons. This CDR3 region has 15 residues. Germline trimming cut 5 bases from V and 8 bases from J; bases unmatched to any gene: 9. Germline-derived CDR1 and CDR2 are SGHDN and FVKESK. The chain uses TRBV14 and TRBJ2-1; 10 bases agree with TRBD1. This clonotype was obtained from a man aged 50 or older who received an inactivated influenza vaccine. The input for sequencing was PBMCs from blood, taken roughly 46 days after vaccination. CDR3 protein: CASSDTGQGVDEQFF. The CDR3 DNA sequence: TGTGCCAGCAGCGATACTGGACAGGGGGTCGATGAGCAGTTCTTC.